This is a list of T cell receptor beta chains from one sample in a study of graft-versus-host responses after intestinal transplantation. Clones were sequenced by immunoSEQ multiplex PCR, and TCRdb holds only the in-frame ones, with some missing. Of some 39,000 clones in the sample, more than 85% were seen once. The sequencing used PBMCs, collected approximately 740 days after intestinal transplantation. Receptors originate from a human patient who received an intestinal transplant, so some T cells may come from the graft donor. Both conserved end residues are part of each CDR3. Fields, in order: clone size, V gene, D gene, J gene, CDR3 protein, CDR3 DNA. A D gene is named only where the DNA matches it firmly. Rows may omit the clone size; those that give it use once, few, many or a size class.

.,TRBV28,.,TRBJ1-5,CASSFAGEDQPQHF,TGTGCCAGCAGTTTCGCAGGGGAGGATCAGCCCCAGCATTTT
.,TRBV29-1,.,TRBJ1-3,CSVPLGNTIYF,TGCAGCGTTCCCCTGGGAAACACCATATATTTT
.,TRBV6-6,TRBD1,TRBJ1-1,CASSYTSGQGTEAFF,TGTGCCAGCAGTTACACCTCGGGACAGGGGACTGAAGCTTTCTTT
.,TRBV13,.,TRBJ2-7,CASSITSYEQYF,TGTGCCAGCAGCATAACTAGTTACGAGCAGTACTTC
.,TRBV19,.,TRBJ1-5,CASMPWTGSENQPQHF,TGTGCCAGTATGCCTTGGACGGGATCCGAGAACCAGCCCCAGCATTTT
.,TRBV7-2,TRBD2,TRBJ2-7,CASSLLATTSGRGREQYF,TGTGCCAGCAGCTTACTCGCAACTACTAGCGGGAGGGGTAGGGAGCAGTACTTC
few,TRBV6-1,TRBD2,TRBJ2-5,CASSADSGGAETQYF,TGTGCCAGCAGTGCCGATTCCGGGGGGGCAGAGACCCAGTACTTC
.,TRBV11-1,TRBD1,TRBJ2-7,CASSFTSGGSYEQYF,TGTGCCAGCAGCTTTACGTCAGGGGGCTCCTACGAGCAGTACTTC
.,TRBV7-2,TRBD1,TRBJ1-1,CASSLGVGWDRQNTEAFF,TGTGCCAGCAGCTTAGGGGTGGGCTGGGACAGACAGAACACTGAAGCTTTCTTT
.,TRBV5-1,.,TRBJ2-7,CASTDSGLDEQYF,TGCGCCAGCACCGATTCAGGCCTCGACGAGCAGTACTTC
.,TRBV19,TRBD1,TRBJ2-7,CASSTVTGEHYEQYF,TGTGCCAGTAGTACCGTGACAGGGGAACACTACGAGCAGTACTTC
.,TRBV7-9,.,TRBJ2-7,CASSLDGGYEQYF,TGTGCCAGCAGCTTAGATGGAGGGTACGAGCAGTACTTC
.,TRBV9,TRBD1,TRBJ1-2,CASSDSGTGYYGYTF,TGTGCCAGCAGCGATTCCGGGACAGGGTACTATGGCTACACCTTC
.,TRBV6-6,.,TRBJ2-3,CASRPGTSTDTQYF,TGTGCCAGCAGGCCTGGGACTAGCACAGATACGCAGTATTTT
.,TRBV2,TRBD1,TRBJ2-7,CASSDRGQLKYEQYF,TGTGCCAGCAGTGACAGGGGGCAGCTAAAATACGAGCAGTACTTC
.,TRBV7-9,.,TRBJ2-2,CASSFDGTTGELFF,TGTGCCAGCAGCTTCGACGGGACGACCGGGGAGCTGTTTTTT
.,TRBV7-9,.,TRBJ1-4,CASSLGITGRKLFF,TGTGCCAGCAGCTTGGGTATTACAGGGCGAAAACTGTTTTTT
.,TRBV4-1,.,TRBJ2-5,CASSSDYPIVGETQYF,TGCGCCAGCAGCTCGGACTATCCCATCGTCGGAGAGACCCAGTACTTC
.,TRBV13,.,TRBJ1-5,CASSYQNRQPQHF,TGTGCCAGCAGCTACCAAAACCGGCAGCCCCAGCATTTT
.,TRBV6-6,.,TRBJ1-5,CASSYSKTGNQPQHF,TGTGCCAGCAGTTACTCGAAGACAGGCAATCAGCCCCAGCATTTT
.,TRBV5-1,TRBD1,TRBJ1-1,CASSPRTGGNTEAFF,TGCGCCAGCAGCCCCCGGACAGGGGGGAACACTGAAGCTTTCTTT
.,TRBV10-3,.,TRBJ2-1,CAISEGGYDEQFF,TGTGCCATCAGTGAAGGCGGGTACGATGAGCAGTTCTTC
.,TRBV10-1,.,TRBJ2-7,CASSEWRDGEQYF,TGCGCCAGCAGTGAGTGGAGGGATGGCGAGCAGTACTTC
.,TRBV11-2,.,TRBJ2-5,CASSSLGAGWGKTQYF,TGTGCCAGCAGCTCATTGGGTGCAGGGTGGGGCAAGACCCAGTACTTC
.,TRBV6-4,.,TRBJ2-5,CDFLNVVWEQYF,TGTGACTTCCTGAATGTAGTGTGGGAGCAGTACTTC
.,TRBV5-1,.,TRBJ2-6,CATDRPGGANVLTF,TGCGCCACGGACCGCCCTGGAGGGGCCAACGTCCTGACTTTC
.,TRBV4-1,.,TRBJ1-2,CASSQGGDGYTF,TGCGCCAGCAGCCAAGGAGGTGATGGCTACACCTTC
.,TRBV7-3,.,TRBJ2-2,CASSSEWDTGELFF,TGTGCCAGCAGCTCTGAATGGGATACCGGGGAGCTGTTTTTT
once,TRBV18,.,TRBJ1-3,CASSPASDGNTIYF,TGTGCCAGCTCACCTGCGTCTGATGGAAACACCATATATTTT
.,TRBV27,.,TRBJ2-4,CASSLSYPPGNAKNIQYF,TGTGCCAGCAGTTTATCTTATCCCCCCGGGAACGCCAAAAACATTCAGTACTTC
.,TRBV9,TRBD2,TRBJ2-5,CASSVGTSGVETQYF,TGTGCCAGCAGCGTCGGGACTAGTGGCGTGGAGACCCAGTACTTC
.,TRBV11-3,.,TRBJ2-2,CASSLGTVGELFF,TGTGCCAGCAGCTTAGGCACCGTAGGGGAGCTGTTTTTT
.,TRBV27,TRBD1,TRBJ2-7,CASSLTQTGTADYEQYF,TGTGCCAGCAGTCTTACCCAAACCGGGACAGCAGACTACGAGCAGTACTTC
.,TRBV12-5,TRBD2,TRBJ2-7,CASGLRTSGPYEQYF,TGTGCTAGTGGTCTCCGGACTAGCGGCCCCTACGAGCAGTACTTC
.,TRBV5-1,.,TRBJ2-1,CASSLQQSSYNEQFF,TGCGCCAGCAGCTTACAGCAGAGCTCCTACAATGAGCAGTTCTTC
once,TRBV12-5,.,TRBJ2-1,CASGLFVGPSYNEQFF,TGTGCTAGTGGTTTGTTCGTTGGCCCCTCCTACAATGAGCAGTTCTTC
.,TRBV7-3,.,TRBJ2-1,CASSIGAYNEQFF,TGTGCCAGCAGCATCGGGGCGTACAATGAGCAGTTCTTC
.,TRBV2,.,TRBJ1-3,CASSDTRAGNTIYF,TGTGCCAGCAGTGATACCAGGGCTGGAAACACCATATATTTT
.,TRBV2,TRBD1,TRBJ2-7,CASRGTGGIYEQYF,TGTGCCAGCAGGGGGACAGGGGGCATCTACGAGCAGTACTTC
.,TRBV7-3,.,TRBJ1-1,CASSLTHRESTEAFF,TGTGCCAGCAGCTTAACTCACAGGGAGAGCACTGAAGCTTTCTTT
.,TRBV5-1,.,TRBJ1-6,CASSLEGGRAYNSPLHF,TGCGCCAGCAGCTTGGAAGGGGGTCGAGCCTATAATTCACCCCTCCACTTT
.,TRBV19,.,TRBJ1-2,CASSIAPWSRGTYTF,TGTGCCAGTAGTATCGCCCCGTGGAGCCGGGGGACCTACACCTTC
.,TRBV18,TRBD1,TRBJ2-5,CASSPLDRGGETQYF,TGTGCCAGCTCACCCCTAGACAGGGGAGGAGAGACCCAGTACTTC
.,TRBV7-6,TRBD2,TRBJ2-7,CASSLGTSGGFGEQYF,TGTGCCAGCAGCTTAGGGACTAGCGGGGGTTTCGGCGAGCAGTACTTC
.,TRBV6-6,.,TRBJ1-3,CASSYSQQGYGNTIYF,TGTGCCAGCAGTTACTCTCAGCAGGGTTATGGAAACACCATATATTTT
.,TRBV18,TRBD2,TRBJ2-3,CASSPPGGSTDTQYF,TGTGCCAGCTCACCACCGGGGGGGAGCACAGATACGCAGTATTTT
.,TRBV5-4,.,TRBJ1-1,CASSLARGGEATEAFF,TGTGCCAGCAGCTTGGCGAGGGGCGGAGAAGCCACTGAAGCTTTCTTT
once,TRBV7-2,TRBD2,TRBJ2-7,CASSLGISGRSEQYF,TGTGCCAGCAGCTTAGGTATTAGCGGGAGAAGCGAGCAGTACTTC
.,TRBV5-1,TRBD1,TRBJ1-5,CASSAGTGDQPQHF,TGCGCCAGCAGCGCCGGGACAGGGGATCAGCCCCAGCATTTT
.,TRBV6-5,.,TRBJ2-1,CASTTGRNEQFF,TGTGCCAGCACGACGGGTCGCAATGAGCAGTTCTTC
.,TRBV11-3,.,TRBJ2-3,CASSLRQGGGPDTQYF,TGTGCCAGCAGCTTGCGACAGGGAGGCGGACCAGATACGCAGTATTTT
.,TRBV18,.,TRBJ2-7,CASSPELRPDEQYF,TGTGCCAGCTCACCAGAGTTAAGGCCCGACGAGCAGTACTTC
.,TRBV9,.,TRBJ2-5,CASSPRGPTGQETQYF,TGTGCCAGCAGCCCCCGGGGCCCAACAGGGCAGGAGACCCAGTACTTC
.,TRBV2,.,TRBJ1-5,CASSDRGVNQPQHF,TGTGCCAGCAGTGACCGGGGAGTCAATCAGCCCCAGCATTTT
.,TRBV2,.,TRBJ2-3,CASAPTDTQYF,TGTGCCAGTGCCCCCACAGATACGCAGTATTTT
.,TRBV10-1,.,TRBJ2-6,CASSKNSGANVLTF,TGCGCCAGCAGTAAAAATTCTGGGGCCAACGTCCTGACTTTC
.,TRBV5-6,TRBD2,TRBJ2-7,CASSAETSVTFPDYEQYF,TGTGCCAGCAGCGCGGAGACTAGCGTGACCTTCCCGGATTACGAGCAGTACTTC
few,TRBV2,.,TRBJ2-7,CASSYGYEQYF,TGTGCCAGCAGCTACGGCTACGAGCAGTACTTC
once,TRBV30,.,TRBJ2-7,CAWGGRTYEQYF,TGTGCCTGGGGCGGTAGGACCTACGAGCAGTACTTC